The next 15 T cell receptor beta chains were all read from a single sample in a study of cytomegalovirus exposure and HLA in healthy donors. Repertoires were generated with immunoSEQ multiplex PCR, while TCRdb's copy carries only in-frame clones and drops some. The table lists 80,000 to 90,000 clones, approximately 96% of them singletons, with more than 0.65% in the top ten. The material sequenced was PBMCs. Receptors originate from a man aged 18 to 30 in good health and CMV-seronegative.

The chain uses TRBV28 and TRBJ1-2; 9 bases match TRBD1. The V gene end was trimmed by 6 bases and the J gene end by 8 bases; junction bases not matched to a gene: 13. This CDR3 is built from 15 residues. The germline CDR1 and CDR2 sequences are MDHEN and SYDVKM. The CDR3 bases are TGTGCCAGCAGGACACGGGACAGGGTGCCCGCCGGCTACACCTTC. Its protein product is CASRTRDRVPAGYTF.

The genes are TRBV6-5 and TRBJ1-5; D remains ambiguous. V gave up 0 bases and J gave up 6 bases, with 6 bases separating them. The length of the CDR3 is 13 residues. Germline lookup yields CDR1 MNHEY and CDR2 SVGAGI. CDR3 DNA sequence: TGTGCCAGCAGTTACTCGACACTTCAGCCCCAGCATTTT. It translates to CASSYSTLQPQHF.

The DNA of the CDR3 is TGCGCCAGCAGCCATGGACAGCGCACCGGGGAGCTGTTTTTT. Translation: CASSHGQRTGELFF. The rearrangement links TRBV4-1 to TRBJ2-2; weak D call: TRBD1 (6 bases). Per germline, CDR1 MGHRA and CDR2 YSYEKL. CDR3 length: 14 amino acids. Trimming cost V 3 bases and J 4 bases, with 9 bases left between them.

This sequence joins TRBV27 and TRBJ2-3, with TRBD1 identical over 7 bases. After removal of 6 bases from V and 4 bases from J, the junction contained 10 bases not matched to a gene. This CDR3 region has 15 residues. Germline V gives CDR1 MNHEY, CDR2 SMNVEV (reference sequence). In DNA, the CDR3 is TGTGCCAGCAGACAACGACAGGGAAGCGCAGATACGCAGTATTTT. Translated: CASRQRQGSADTQYF.

V usage is TRBV6-5 and J usage is TRBJ1-5; D call uncertain. The CDR3 totals 13 residues. The V end lost 5 bases, the J end lost 4 bases, and 9 bases lay between the germline ends. Germline-derived CDR1 and CDR2 are MNHEY and SVGAGI. The CDR3 loop is CASSTRGNQPQHF. CDR3 bases: TGTGCCAGCAGTACTCGCGGAAATCAGCCCCAGCATTTT.

Only one count was recorded for this clone. The gene calls are TRBV29-1 and TRBJ1-2; 10 positions match TRBD1. V lost 6 bases, J lost 9 bases, and 4 bases stayed unmatched. Per the germline V gene, CDR1 is SQVTM and CDR2 is ANQGSEA. This CDR3 has 11 amino acids. CDR3 in DNA: TGCAGCGTGGGGACAGGGGAAAGCTACACCTTC. Protein: CSVGTGESYTF.

The V call is TRBV4-3, the J call TRBJ2-3; 11 nucleotides match TRBD2. Losses at the gene ends were 0 bases for V and 0 bases for J; bases not matched to a gene: 8. Germline V gene lookup returns CDR1 LGHNA and CDR2 YSLEER. The CDR3 is 19 residues long. CDR3 amino acids: CASSQEGLAGGPSTDTQYF. DNA of the CDR3: TGCGCCAGCAGCCAAGAAGGGTTAGCGGGAGGGCCGAGCACAGATACGCAGTATTTT.

The J gene is TRBJ2-7, the V gene TRBV6-6; maybe TRBD2 (6 bases). The CDR3 is 15 amino acids. Germline V gene data show CDR1 as MNHNY and CDR2 as SVGAGI (reference sequence). The V and J ends lost 4 bases and 6 bases respectively, with 19 bases between them. Here the CDR3 reads CASSFGAYLRGEQYF. The CDR3 region has the DNA TGTGCCAGCAGTTTTGGGGCGTACCTGCGGGGCGAGCAGTACTTC.

The genes are TRBV5-1 and TRBJ1-3, with TRBD1 identical over 8 bases. V shed 4 bases, J shed 2 bases, and the junction held 2 bases outside the gene matches. Looked up from germline, CDR1 is SGHRS and CDR2 is YFSETQ. CDR3 length: 14 residues. CDR3 loop: CASSLTGAGNTIYF. CDR3 DNA sequence: TGCGCCAGCAGCCTGACAGGGGCTGGAAACACCATATATTTT.

The V call is TRBV6-5, the J call TRBJ1-1; 11 positions agree with TRBD1. Germline V lookup: CDR1 MNHEY, CDR2 SVGAGI. J gave up 3 bases and V 6 bases, and 3 bases lay outside the gene matches. The CDR3 extends over 14 amino acids. The CDR3 loop reads CASSWTGGHTEAFF. Here the CDR3 DNA reads TGTGCCAGCAGCTGGACAGGGGGCCACACTGAAGCTTTCTTT.

CDR3 in amino acids: CASSWYGQNTEAFF. CDR3 bases: TGCGCCAGCAGCTGGTACGGACAGAACACTGAAGCTTTCTTT. This chain connects TRBV5-1 to TRBJ1-1, with D maybe TRBD1 (5 bases). The CDR3 loop spans 14 amino acids. Germline CDR1 reads SGHRS; CDR2 reads YFSETQ. V shed 3 bases and J shed 1 base, with 10 bases lying between them.

In DNA form, the CDR3 reads TGTGCCAGCAGGTCCCAGGCGAACACCGGGGAGCTGTTTTTT. It specifies CASRSQANTGELFF. V is TRBV2 and J is TRBJ2-2; D is unresolved. Germline V gene lookup returns CDR1 SNHLY and CDR2 FYNNEI. Between the trimmed V and J ends, which lost 6 bases and 0 bases, there was a span of 8 bases. The CDR3 length is 14 residues.

This chain uses TRBV19 with TRBJ1-2; D may be TRBD1 (5 bases). The CDR3 contains 15 residues. The V end lost 4 bases, the J end lost 3 bases, and 15 bases lay between the germline ends. CDR1 and CDR2 from the germline V gene are LNHDA and SQIVND (reference sequence). This CDR3 reads CASSTPEGFDYGYTF. CDR3 sequence (DNA): TGTGCCAGTAGTACTCCGGAGGGGTTTGACTATGGCTACACCTTC.

The J gene is TRBJ1-3, the V gene TRBV9; weak D call: TRBD1 (5 bases). Trimming removed 3 bases at V and 4 bases at J, with 14 bases between. CDR3 size: 15 residues. The germline CDR1 and CDR2 sequences are SGDLS and YYNGEE. The DNA for the CDR3 is TGTGCCAGCAGCGCATGGGGGGAAACCGGAAACACCATATATTTT. Translated: CASSAWGETGNTIYF.

The chain recombines TRBV29-1 with TRBJ2-3, with a possible D match to TRBD2 (5 bases). CDR1 and CDR2 from the germline V gene are SQVTM and ANQGSEA. V was shortened by 8 bases and J by 2 bases, with 17 bases between the two germline ends. The CDR3 runs to 14 residues. The chain's CDR3 is CSWLDYPDTDTQYF. DNA for the CDR3: TGCAGCTGGTTAGACTATCCAGACACAGATACGCAGTATTTT.